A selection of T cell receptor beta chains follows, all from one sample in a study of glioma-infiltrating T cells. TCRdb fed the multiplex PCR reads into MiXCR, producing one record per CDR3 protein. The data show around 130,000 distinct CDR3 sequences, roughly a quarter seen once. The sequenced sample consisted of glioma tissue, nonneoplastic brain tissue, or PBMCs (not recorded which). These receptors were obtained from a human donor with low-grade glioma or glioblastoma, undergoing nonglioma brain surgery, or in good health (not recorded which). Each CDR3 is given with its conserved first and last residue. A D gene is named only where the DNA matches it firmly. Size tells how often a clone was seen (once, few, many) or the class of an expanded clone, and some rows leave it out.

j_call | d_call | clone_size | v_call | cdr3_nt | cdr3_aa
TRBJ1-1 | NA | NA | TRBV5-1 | TGCGCCAGCAGCACGGGACAACCCACTTACACTGAAGCTTTCTTT | CASSTGQPTYTEAFF
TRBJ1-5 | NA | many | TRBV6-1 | TGTGCCAGCAGGCCGCGAGGGTATAGCAATCAGCCCCAGCATTTT | CASRPRGYSNQPQHF
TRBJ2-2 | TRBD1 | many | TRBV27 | TGTGCCAGCAGTCCCTATGGACAGGCTGGGGAGCTGTTTTTT | CASSPYGQAGELFF
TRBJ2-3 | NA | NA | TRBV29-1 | TGCAGCGCCCCACAGGTCAGCACAGATACGCAGTATTTT | CSAPQVSTDTQYF
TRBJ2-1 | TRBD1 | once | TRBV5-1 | TGCGCCAGCAGCCCGGGACAGGTCTACAATGAGCAGTTCTTC | CASSPGQVYNEQFF
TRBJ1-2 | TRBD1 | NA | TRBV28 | TGTGCCAGCAGCCCTTGGGGAGATACAGGGGAGGGAGGCTACACCTTC | CASSPWGDTGEGGYTF
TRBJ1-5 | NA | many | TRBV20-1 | TGCAGTGCCCGCCCCGGGCGCAGGGAGGATCAGCCCCAGCATTTT | CSARPGRREDQPQHF
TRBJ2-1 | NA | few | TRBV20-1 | TGCAGTGCAATGGACTATCGGAGCTCCTACAATGAGCAGTTCTTC | CSAMDYRSSYNEQFF
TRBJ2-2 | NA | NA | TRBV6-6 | TGTGCCAGCAGTTACGGGGGGAACACCGGGGAGCTGTTTTTT | CASSYGGNTGELFF
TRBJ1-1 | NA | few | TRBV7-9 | TGTGCCAGCAGCCACCAGACAGCGCCTATGAACACTGAAGCTTTCTTT | CASSHQTAPMNTEAFF
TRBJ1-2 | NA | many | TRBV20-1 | TGCAGTGCTTTCAAACAGTATGGCTACACCTTC | CSAFKQYGYTF
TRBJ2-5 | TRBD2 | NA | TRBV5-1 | TGCGCCAGCAGCGGGGGACTAGCGGGGGCCACGTACCAAGAGACCCAGTACTTC | CASSGGLAGATYQETQYF
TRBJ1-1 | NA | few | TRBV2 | TGTGCCAGCACCCCTACAGTGAACACTGAAGCTTTCTTT | CASTPTVNTEAFF
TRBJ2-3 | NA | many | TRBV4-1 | TGCGCCAGCAGCGATGGGAGCACAGATACGCAGTATTTT | CASSDGSTDTQYF
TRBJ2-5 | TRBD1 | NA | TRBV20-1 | TGCAGTGCCCCCCCCGCGACAGGGGGAGAGACCCAGTACTTC | CSAPPATGGETQYF
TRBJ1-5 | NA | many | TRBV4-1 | TGCGCCAGCAGCCAAACGGAAAGGGTTCAGCCCCAGCATTTT | CASSQTERVQPQHF
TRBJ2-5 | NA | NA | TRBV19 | TGTGCCAGTAGTATATGGGACGCAACGCGGGAGACCCAGTACTTC | CASSIWDATRETQYF
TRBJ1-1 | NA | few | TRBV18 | TGTGCCAGCTCACCGGCAGCGAACACTGAAGCTTTCTTT | CASSPAANTEAFF
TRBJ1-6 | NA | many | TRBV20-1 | TGCAGTGCAGCCCCCGGGACCGGGGATTCACCCCTCCACTTT | CSAAPGTGDSPLHF
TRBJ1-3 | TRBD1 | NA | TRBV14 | TGTGCCAGCAGCCGGCGGACAGGGGTGGATGGAAACACCATATATTTT | CASSRRTGVDGNTIYF
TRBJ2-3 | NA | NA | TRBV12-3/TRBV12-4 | TGTGCCAGCACCCCGGCAGCGGGCCGGGGGAGTACGCAGTATTTT | CASTPAAGRGSTQYF
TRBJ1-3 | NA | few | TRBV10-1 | TGCGCCAGCAGGGCCTTCTCTGGAAACACCATATATTTT | CASRAFSGNTIYF
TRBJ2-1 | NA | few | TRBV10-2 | TGCGCCAGCAGCGTTGACAGAGTATTACTCAATGAGCAGTTCTTC | CASSVDRVLLNEQFF
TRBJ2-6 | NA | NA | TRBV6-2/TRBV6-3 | TGTGCCAGCAGTGAATTGGTATTCGGGTCTAGGGCCAACGTCCTGACTTTC | CASSELVFGSRANVLTF
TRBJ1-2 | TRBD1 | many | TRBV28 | TGTGCCACGATCCGGGACAGGCGTCAAGGCTACACCTTC | CATIRDRRQGYTF
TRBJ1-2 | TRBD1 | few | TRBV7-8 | TGTGCCAGCAGTCTCCGGGACAGGGGGGGGGGCTACACCTTC | CASSLRDRGGGYTF
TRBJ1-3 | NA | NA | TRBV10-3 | TGTGTCATCAGTTACTCTCAGGGTTCTGGAAACACCATATATTTT | CVISYSQGSGNTIYF
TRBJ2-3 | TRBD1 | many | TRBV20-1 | TGCAGTGCTAGATGGGACAGGGTCCCCACAGATACGCAGTATTTT | CSARWDRVPTDTQYF
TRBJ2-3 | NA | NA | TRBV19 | TGTGCCAGTAGTATATTGGTCCACTCTCCATCAGATACGCAGTATTTT | CASSILVHSPSDTQYF
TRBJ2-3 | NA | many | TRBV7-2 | TGTGCCAGCAGCGTCGGGACTCTCAAAGATACGCAGTATTTT | CASSVGTLKDTQYF
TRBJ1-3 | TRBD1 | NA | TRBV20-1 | TGCAGTGCTAGACATCAGGGGGCGCACGTTGGAAACACCATATATTTT | CSARHQGAHVGNTIYF
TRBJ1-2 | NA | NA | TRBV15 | TGTGCCACCAGCAGAGATTCGAACTATGGCTACACCTTC | CATSRDSNYGYTF
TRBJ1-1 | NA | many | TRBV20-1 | TGCAGTGCACCCAGTCTCGTCACGGACACTGAAGCTTTCTTT | CSAPSLVTDTEAFF
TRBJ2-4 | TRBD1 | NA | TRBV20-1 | TGCAGTGCTGGACCTGGGACAGGGGCTTGGAACATTCAGTACTTC | CSAGPGTGAWNIQYF
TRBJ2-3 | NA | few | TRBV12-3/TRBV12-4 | TGTGCCAGCAGCTCGATGACAGATACGCAGTATTTT | CASSSMTDTQYF
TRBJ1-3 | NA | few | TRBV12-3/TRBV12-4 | TGTGCCAGCAGGGGGACTACCGGAAACGCCATATATTTT | CASRGTTGNAIYF
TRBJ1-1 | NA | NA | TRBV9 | TGTGCCAGCAGTGGGAGTTATGGACGGATGAACACTGAAGCTTTCTTT | CASSGSYGRMNTEAFF
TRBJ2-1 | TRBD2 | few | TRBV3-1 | TGTGCCAGCAGCCAAGGAACTAGCGGTTCCTACAATGAGCAGTTCTTC | CASSQGTSGSYNEQFF
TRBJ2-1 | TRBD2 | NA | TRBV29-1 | TGCAGCGTTGAATTCGGGGGGGATCGATCCTACAATGAGCAGTTCTTC | CSVEFGGDRSYNEQFF
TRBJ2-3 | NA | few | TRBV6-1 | TGTGCCAGCAGCCACCATGTGGGGGGCGCGGAAGATACGCAGTATTTT | CASSHHVGGAEDTQYF
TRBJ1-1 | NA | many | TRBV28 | TGTGCCAGCAGTTCACTAGGGAACACTGAAGCTTTCTTT | CASSSLGNTEAFF
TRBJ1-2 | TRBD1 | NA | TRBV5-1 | TGCGCCAGCAGCTTTACGACAGGGGGTGGCTACACCTTC | CASSFTTGGGYTF
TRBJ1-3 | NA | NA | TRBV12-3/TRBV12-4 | TGTGCCAGCAGTCGGACAGTTCGGGAAAACACCATATATTTT | CASSRTVRENTIYF
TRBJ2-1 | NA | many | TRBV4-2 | TGTGCCAGCAGCCAAGATATGAGGACTTACAATGAGCAGTTCTTC | CASSQDMRTYNEQFF
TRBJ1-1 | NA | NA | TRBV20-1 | TGCAGTGCTAGAGAGTGGGGCGCATTAGAGAACACTAAAGCTTTCTTT | CSAREWGALENTKAFF
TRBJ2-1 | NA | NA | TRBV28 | TGTGCCAGCAGTCAGCTAGCAAGTGAGCAGTTCTTC | CASSQLASEQFF
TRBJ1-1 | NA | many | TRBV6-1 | TGTGCCAGCAGTTGGACACTCGGATACACTGAAGCTTTCTTT | CASSWTLGYTEAFF
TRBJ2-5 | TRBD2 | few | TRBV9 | TGTGCCAGCAGCGTAGGGCTACCGGGGGGGCCACAAGAGACCCAGTACTTC | CASSVGLPGGPQETQYF
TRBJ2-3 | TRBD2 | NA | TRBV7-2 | TGTGCCAGCAGCTTCCCCCCGGGGGGGGGCACAGATACGCAGTATTTT | CASSFPPGGGTDTQYF
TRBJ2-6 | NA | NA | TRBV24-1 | TGTGCCACCAGTGACCCAAAGCTCCTCTCTGGGGCCAACGTCCTGACTTTC | CATSDPKLLSGANVLTF
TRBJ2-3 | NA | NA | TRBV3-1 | TGTGCCAGCAGCCAGTACAGCACAGATACGCAGTATTTT | CASSQYSTDTQYF
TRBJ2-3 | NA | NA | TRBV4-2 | TGTGCCAGCAGCCAAGATGGATCCGGGGTAGATACGCAGTATTTT | CASSQDGSGVDTQYF
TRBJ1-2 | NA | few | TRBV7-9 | TGTGCCAGCAGCTTACCGACGAGCTATGGCTACACCTTC | CASSLPTSYGYTF
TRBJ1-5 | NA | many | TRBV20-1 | TGCAGTGCTAGAGGTCAGGCGAGCAATCAGCCCCAGCATTTT | CSARGQASNQPQHF
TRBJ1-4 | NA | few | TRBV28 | TGTGCCAGCCAGACAGCTAGTAATGAAAAACTGTTTTTT | CASQTASNEKLFF
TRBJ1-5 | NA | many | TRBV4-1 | TGCGCCAGCAGCCAAGTCGCGGGACAAGATCAGCCCCAGCATTTT | CASSQVAGQDQPQHF
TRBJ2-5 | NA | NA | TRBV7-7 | TGTGCTAGCAGCTCCTCGGGCCGACAAGAGACCCAGTACTTC | CASSSSGRQETQYF